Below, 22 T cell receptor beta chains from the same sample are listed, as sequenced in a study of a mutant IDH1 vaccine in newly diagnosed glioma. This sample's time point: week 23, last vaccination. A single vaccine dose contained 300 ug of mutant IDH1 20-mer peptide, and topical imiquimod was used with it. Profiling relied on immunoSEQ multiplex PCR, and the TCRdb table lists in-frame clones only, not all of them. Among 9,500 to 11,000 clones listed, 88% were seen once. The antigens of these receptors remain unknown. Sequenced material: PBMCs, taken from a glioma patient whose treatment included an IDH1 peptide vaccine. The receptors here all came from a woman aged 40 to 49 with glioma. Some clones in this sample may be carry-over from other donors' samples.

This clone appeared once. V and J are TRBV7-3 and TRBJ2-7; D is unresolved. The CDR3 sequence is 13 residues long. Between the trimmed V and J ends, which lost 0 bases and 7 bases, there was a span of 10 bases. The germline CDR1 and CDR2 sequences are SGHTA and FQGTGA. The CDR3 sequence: CASSLTTPGEQYF. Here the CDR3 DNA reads TGTGCCAGCAGCTTAACAACCCCTGGGGAGCAGTACTTC.

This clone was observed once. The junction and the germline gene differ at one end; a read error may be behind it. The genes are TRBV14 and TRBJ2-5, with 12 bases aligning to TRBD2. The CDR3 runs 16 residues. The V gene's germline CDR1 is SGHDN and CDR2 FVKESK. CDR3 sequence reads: CASSRLAGETREAQYF. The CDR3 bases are TGTGCCAGCAGCCGACTAGCGGGAGAAACAAGAGAGGCCCAGTACTTC. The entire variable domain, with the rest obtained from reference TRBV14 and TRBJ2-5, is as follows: EAGVTQFPSHSVIEKGQTVTLRCDPISGHDNLYWYRRVMGKEIKFLLHFVKESKQDESGMPNNRFLAERTGGTYSTLKVQPAELEDSGVYFCASSRLAGETREAQYFGPGTRLLVL.

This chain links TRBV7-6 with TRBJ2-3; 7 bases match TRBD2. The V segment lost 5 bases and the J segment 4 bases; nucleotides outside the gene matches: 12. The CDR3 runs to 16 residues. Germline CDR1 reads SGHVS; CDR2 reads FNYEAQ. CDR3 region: CASSPLSGDSPDTQYF. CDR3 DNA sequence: TGTGCCAGCAGCCCTCTAAGCGGGGACTCCCCAGATACGCAGTATTTT.

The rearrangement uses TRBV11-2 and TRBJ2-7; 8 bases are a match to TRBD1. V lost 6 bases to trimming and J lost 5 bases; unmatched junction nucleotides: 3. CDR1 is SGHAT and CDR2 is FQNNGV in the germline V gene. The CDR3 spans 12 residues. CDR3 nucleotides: TGTGCCAGCAGAAAACAGGGGGACGAGCAGTACTTC. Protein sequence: CASRKQGDEQYF.

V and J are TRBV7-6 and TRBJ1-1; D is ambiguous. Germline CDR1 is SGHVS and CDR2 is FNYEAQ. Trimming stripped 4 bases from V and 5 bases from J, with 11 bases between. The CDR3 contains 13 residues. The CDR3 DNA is TGTGCCAGCAGCTCTGGGAGGGAGACTGAAGCTTTCTTT. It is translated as CASSSGRETEAFF.

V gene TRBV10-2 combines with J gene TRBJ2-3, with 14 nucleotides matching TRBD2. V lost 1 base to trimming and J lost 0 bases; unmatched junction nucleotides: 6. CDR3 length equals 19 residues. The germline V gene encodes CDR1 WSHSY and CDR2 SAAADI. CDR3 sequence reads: CASSEWGLAGDSSTDTQYF. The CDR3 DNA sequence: TGCGCCAGCAGTGAGTGGGGACTAGCGGGGGATTCTAGCACAGATACGCAGTATTTT.

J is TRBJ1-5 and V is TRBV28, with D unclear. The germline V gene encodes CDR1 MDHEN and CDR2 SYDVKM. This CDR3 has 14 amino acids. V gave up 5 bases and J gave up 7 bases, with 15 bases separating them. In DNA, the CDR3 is TGTGCCAGCAGTACTGGTTCGTGGGCCCAGCCCCAGCATTTT. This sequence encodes CASSTGSWAQPQHF.

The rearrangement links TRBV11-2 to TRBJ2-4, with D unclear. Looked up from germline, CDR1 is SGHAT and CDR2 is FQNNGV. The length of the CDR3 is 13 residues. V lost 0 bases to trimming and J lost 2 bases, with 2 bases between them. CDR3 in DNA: TGTGCCAGCAGCTTAGAGACCAAAAACATTCAGTACTTC. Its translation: CASSLETKNIQYF.

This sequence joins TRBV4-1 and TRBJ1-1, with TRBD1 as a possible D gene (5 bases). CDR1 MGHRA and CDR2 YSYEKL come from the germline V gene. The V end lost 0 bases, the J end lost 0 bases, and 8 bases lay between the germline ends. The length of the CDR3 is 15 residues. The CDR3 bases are TGCGCCAGCAGCCAAGAAACGGGGCTGAACACTGAAGCTTTCTTT. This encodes CASSQETGLNTEAFF.

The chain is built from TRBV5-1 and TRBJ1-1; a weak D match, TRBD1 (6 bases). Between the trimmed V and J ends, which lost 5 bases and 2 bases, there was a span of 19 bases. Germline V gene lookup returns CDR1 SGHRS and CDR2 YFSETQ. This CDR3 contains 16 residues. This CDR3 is CASRHTGTRTNTEAFF. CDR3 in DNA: TGCGCCAGCAGGCATACCGGGACAAGAACCAACACTGAAGCTTTCTTT. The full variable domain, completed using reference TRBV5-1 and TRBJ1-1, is KAGVTQTPRYLIKTRGQQVTLSCSPISGHRSVSWYQQTPGQGLQFLFEYFSETQRNKGNFPGRFSGRQFSNSRSEMNVSTLELGDSALYLCASRHTGTRTNTEAFFGQGTRLTVV.

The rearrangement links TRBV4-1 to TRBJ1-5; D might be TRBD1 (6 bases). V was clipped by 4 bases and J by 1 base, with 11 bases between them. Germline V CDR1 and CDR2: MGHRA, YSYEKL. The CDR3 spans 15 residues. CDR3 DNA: TGCGCCAGCAGCCGCACAGGGACGAGCAATCAGCCCCAGCATTTT. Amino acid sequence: CASSRTGTSNQPQHF.

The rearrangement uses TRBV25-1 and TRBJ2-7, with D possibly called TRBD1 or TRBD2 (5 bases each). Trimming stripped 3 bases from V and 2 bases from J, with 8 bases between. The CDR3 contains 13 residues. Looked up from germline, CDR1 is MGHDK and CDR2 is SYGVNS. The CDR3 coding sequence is TGTGCCAGCAGTGAGACGGGGCCCTACGAGCAGTACTTC. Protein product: CASSETGPYEQYF.

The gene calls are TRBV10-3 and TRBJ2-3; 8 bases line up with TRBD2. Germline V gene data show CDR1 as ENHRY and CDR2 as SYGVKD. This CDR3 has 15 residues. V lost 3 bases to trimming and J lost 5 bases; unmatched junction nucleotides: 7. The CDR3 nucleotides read TGTGCCATCAGTGATCGGGGACTAGGTTTAGATACGCAGTATTTT. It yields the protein CAISDRGLGLDTQYF.

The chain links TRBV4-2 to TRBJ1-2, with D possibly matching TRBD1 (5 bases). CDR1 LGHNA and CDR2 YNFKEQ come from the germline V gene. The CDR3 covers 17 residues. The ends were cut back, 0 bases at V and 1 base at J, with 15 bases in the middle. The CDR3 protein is CASSQEGEAGVNYGYTF. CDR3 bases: TGTGCCAGCAGCCAAGAAGGGGAGGCCGGGGTTAACTATGGCTACACCTTC.

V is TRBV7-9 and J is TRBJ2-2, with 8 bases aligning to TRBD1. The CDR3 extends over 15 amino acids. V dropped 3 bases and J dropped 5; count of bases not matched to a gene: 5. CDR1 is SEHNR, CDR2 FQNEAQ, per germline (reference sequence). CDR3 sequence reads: CASSLDRVRTGELFF. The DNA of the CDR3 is TGTGCCAGCAGCTTGGACAGGGTAAGGACCGGGGAGCTGTTTTTT.

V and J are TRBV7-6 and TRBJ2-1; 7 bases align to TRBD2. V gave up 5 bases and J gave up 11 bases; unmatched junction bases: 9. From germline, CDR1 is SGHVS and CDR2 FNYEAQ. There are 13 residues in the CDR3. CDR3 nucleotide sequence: TGTGCCAGCAGCCGGGACTACCTAGGGCAGCAGTTCTTC. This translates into CASSRDYLGQQFF.

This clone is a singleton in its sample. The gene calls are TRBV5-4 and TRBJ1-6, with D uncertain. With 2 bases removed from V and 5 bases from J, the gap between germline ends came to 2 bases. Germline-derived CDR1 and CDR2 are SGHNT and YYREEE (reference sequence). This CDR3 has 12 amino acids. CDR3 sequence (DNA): TGTGCCAGCAGCTTCAATAATTCACCCCTCCACTTT. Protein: CASSFNNSPLHF.

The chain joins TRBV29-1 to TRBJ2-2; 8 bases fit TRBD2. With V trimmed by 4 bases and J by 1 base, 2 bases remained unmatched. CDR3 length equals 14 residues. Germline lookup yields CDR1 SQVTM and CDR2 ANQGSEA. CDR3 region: CSVGAGVNTGELFF. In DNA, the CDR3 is TGCAGCGTTGGAGCGGGAGTGAACACCGGGGAGCTGTTTTTT.

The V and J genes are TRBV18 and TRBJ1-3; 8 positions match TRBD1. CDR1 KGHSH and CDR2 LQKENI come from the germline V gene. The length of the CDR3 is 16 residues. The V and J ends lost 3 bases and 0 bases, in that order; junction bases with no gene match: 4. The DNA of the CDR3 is TGTGCCAGCTCACCCTGGGACAGGAGCTCTGGAAACACCATATATTTT. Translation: CASSPWDRSSGNTIYF.

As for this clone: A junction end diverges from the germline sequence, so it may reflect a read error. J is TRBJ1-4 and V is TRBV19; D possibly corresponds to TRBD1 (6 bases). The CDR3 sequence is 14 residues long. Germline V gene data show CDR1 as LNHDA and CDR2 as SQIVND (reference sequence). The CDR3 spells CASSMTGSKEKLFF. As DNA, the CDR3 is TGTGCCAGTAGTATGACAGGATCTAAGGAAAAACTGTTTTTT.

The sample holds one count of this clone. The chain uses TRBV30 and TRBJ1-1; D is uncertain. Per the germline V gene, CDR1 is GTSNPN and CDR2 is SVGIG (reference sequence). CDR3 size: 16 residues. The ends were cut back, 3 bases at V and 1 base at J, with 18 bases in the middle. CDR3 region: CAWRFPVDIGNTEAFF. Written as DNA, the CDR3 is TGTGCCTGGAGATTCCCCGTCGACATCGGGAACACTGAAGCTTTCTTT.

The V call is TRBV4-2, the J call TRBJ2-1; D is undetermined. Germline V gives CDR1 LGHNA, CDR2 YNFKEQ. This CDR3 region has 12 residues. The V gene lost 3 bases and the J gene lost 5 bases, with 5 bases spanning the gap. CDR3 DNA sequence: TGTGCCAGCAGCCAGATAAACAATGAGCAGTTCTTC. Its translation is CASSQINNEQFF.